The 23 T cell receptor beta chains below all came from one sample that was sequenced in a study of T cells in Graves' hyperthyroidism and ophthalmopathy. It was RNA transcripts that yielded the amplified TCR beta CDR3 regions. First-round RT-PCR targeting the TCR CDR3 was performed with the HTBI primer set. TCRdb re-derived calls from the multiplex PCR reads in MiXCR, one entry per CDR3 protein. The sample records 300,000 to 400,000 distinct CDR3 sequences, approximately 15% being singletons. Specimen: blood. The receptor set was obtained from a woman aged 55-69 years with Graves' hyperthyroidism.

This clonotype has a count of ten or more. V gene TRBV7-8 combines with J gene TRBJ1-2; D uncertain. Looked up from germline, CDR1 is SGHVS and CDR2 is FQNEAQ. V lost 5 bases, J lost 6 bases, and 13 bases lay in between. The CDR3 is 13 residues long. In DNA, the CDR3 is TGTGCCAGCAGCCCCGGGCTTCTCAATGGCTACACCTTC. Residues: CASSPGLLNGYTF.

There are many counts of this clonotype. The V and J genes are TRBV6-1 and TRBJ2-4, with TRBD1 matching over 12 bases. Per germline, CDR1 MNHNS and CDR2 SASEGT. There are 15 residues in the CDR3. Germline trimming cut 3 bases from V and 7 bases from J; bases unmatched to any gene: 4. The CDR3 sequence is CASSEVGQGANIQYF. Written as DNA, the CDR3 is TGTGCCAGCAGTGAGGTGGGACAGGGGGCGAACATTCAGTACTTC.

The sample holds many counts of this clonotype. The junction departs from the called germline gene at one end, perhaps through a read error. The rearrangement joins TRBV5-1 to TRBJ1-5; D gene unclear. The CDR3 consists of 13 residues. Germline V gives CDR1 SGHRS, CDR2 YFSETQ. DNA for the CDR3: TGTGCCAGCAGCCCAGATAGCAATCAGCCCCAGCATTTT. Protein: CASSPDSNQPQHF.

The sample holds many counts of this clonotype. The chain recombines TRBV5-1 with TRBJ2-7; 8 positions agree with TRBD1. In germline, CDR1 is SGHRS, CDR2 YFSETQ. The CDR3 has 13 amino acids. The junction had 5 bases not matched to a gene; V was cut back by 3 bases and J by 6 bases. Here the CDR3 DNA reads TGCGCCAGCAGCTGGACGACAGGGGCCGAGCAGTACTTC. Its protein is CASSWTTGAEQYF.

This clonotype has a count of ten or more. V is TRBV3-1 and J is TRBJ1-2; 10 nucleotides match TRBD1. Germline V lookup: CDR1 LGHDT, CDR2 YNNKEL (reference sequence). Trimming removed 0 bases from V and 4 bases from J; junction bases left unmatched: 5. The CDR3 has 16 amino acids. The chain's CDR3 is CASSQDVGTGAYGYTF. CDR3 nucleotide sequence: TGTGCCAGCAGCCAAGATGTTGGGACAGGGGCCTATGGCTACACCTTC.

This clonotype was seen a handful of times. The genes are TRBV5-4 and TRBJ2-3; no clear D gene. Germline CDR1 is SGHNT and CDR2 is YYREEE (reference sequence). Trimming cost V 0 bases and J 9 bases, with 17 bases left between them. The CDR3 is made up of 15 amino acids. In nucleotides, the CDR3 is TGTGCCAGCAGCTTGGCACTGGAGAGAAGACACACGCAGTATTTT. Translated: CASSLALERRHTQYF.

The rearrangement joins TRBV30 to TRBJ1-2, with D hard to call. Trimming pared 5 bases from V and 6 bases from J, leaving 13 bases between. The CDR3 sequence is 12 residues long. CDR1 GTSNPN and CDR2 SVGIG come from the germline V gene (reference sequence). CDR3 nucleotide sequence: TGTGCCTGGTCCTCCGGAATCCATGGCTACACCTTC. Translated, it gives CAWSSGIHGYTF.

Note on this clonotype: A single base separates this from a much larger clone, so it may be a read error. The chain couples TRBV20-1 to TRBJ2-5; D is ambiguous. The CDR3 runs 11 residues. Germline values: CDR1 DFQATT, CDR2 SNEGSKA (reference sequence). CDR3 nucleotides: TGCCGTGCTCACCGTCCGGAGACCCAGTACTTC. This encodes CRAHRPETQYF.

The V call is TRBV20-1, the J call TRBJ2-1, with 14 bases matching TRBD2. Germline values: CDR1 DFQATT, CDR2 SNEGSKA (reference sequence). The CDR3 is made up of 13 amino acids. With V trimmed by 1 base and J by 12 bases, 2 bases remained unmatched. CDR3 nucleotide sequence: TGCAGTGCTAGAGGAGGACTAGCGGGAGGGCAGTTCTTC. This translates into CSARGGLAGGQFF.

This clonotype has ten or more counts. This rearrangement joins TRBV7-2 to TRBJ2-7; D possibly uses TRBD1 or TRBD2 (5 bases each). Germline V gene lookup returns CDR1 SGHTA and CDR2 FQGNSA. There are 14 residues in the CDR3. Trimming removed 5 bases from V and 3 bases from J, with 14 bases in between. The DNA of the CDR3 is TGTGCCAGCAGCACCCCCGGGACCAACTACGAGCAGTACTTC. It specifies CASSTPGTNYEQYF.

Ten or more counts support this clonotype. The chain recombines TRBV11-2 with TRBJ2-1; TRBD2 matches at 8 bases. With 3 bases clipped from V and 5 bases from J, the junction kept 12 bases outside the gene matches. Germline V gives CDR1 SGHAT, CDR2 FQNNGV. The CDR3 consists of 17 residues. CDR3: CASSFRLSGSFHNEQFF. The CDR3 DNA follows: TGTGCCAGCAGCTTTCGTTTAAGCGGGAGTTTCCACAATGAGCAGTTCTTC.

The chain employs TRBV10-3 and TRBJ2-7; weak D call: TRBD1 (5 bases). V was trimmed by 2 bases and J by 3 bases, leaving 14 bases between them. Looked up from germline, CDR1 is ENHRY and CDR2 is SYGVKD. The CDR3 runs 15 residues. The CDR3 sequence: CAISEGPDIYYEQYF. In DNA form, the CDR3 reads TGTGCCATCAGTGAGGGCCCGGACATCTACTACGAGCAGTACTTC.

This clonotype was seen ten or more times. V usage is TRBV6-1 and J usage is TRBJ1-6; TRBD1 matches 7 bases. There are 14 residues in the CDR3. With 5 bases clipped from V and 8 bases from J, the junction kept 6 bases outside the gene matches. Germline V gene data show CDR1 as MNHNS and CDR2 as SASEGT. CDR3 DNA: TGTGCCAGCAGTCTAGGGACAGAGGATTCACCCCTCCACTTT. It is translated as CASSLGTEDSPLHF.

This clonotype was seen many times. The rearrangement uses TRBV2 and TRBJ2-1, with D possibly being TRBD2 (5 bases). V was pared by 6 bases and J by 0 bases, with 9 bases between. Germline V CDR1 and CDR2: SNHLY, FYNNEI. The CDR3 has 14 residues. The CDR3 is CASSVSGSYNEQFF. DNA of the CDR3: TGTGCCAGCAGCGTAAGCGGCTCCTACAATGAGCAGTTCTTC.

This clonotype was observed a handful of times. The chain is built from TRBV6-1 and TRBJ1-4; no clear D. Germline V gives CDR1 MNHNS, CDR2 SASEGT. Trimming shortened V by 6 bases and J by 8 bases, and 13 bases separated the two germline ends. The CDR3 loop spans 13 amino acids. The CDR3 sequence is CASRRSVGEKLFF. The CDR3 region has the DNA TGTGCCAGCAGACGCTCAGTCGGAGAAAAACTGTTTTTT.

This clonotype has at least ten counts. The V gene is TRBV6-5, the J gene TRBJ2-2; D possibly uses TRBD1 or TRBD2 (5 bases each). This CDR3 is built from 15 residues. V gave up 1 base and J gave up 5 bases, with 11 bases separating them. Germline values: CDR1 MNHEY, CDR2 SVGAGI. The CDR3 protein is CASSYFEGWTGELFF. The CDR3 coding sequence is TGTGCCAGCAGTTACTTTGAGGGGTGGACCGGGGAGCTGTTTTTT.

In its sample, this clonotype was seen many times. This chain joins TRBV18 and TRBJ1-6; D unresolved. The ends were cut back, 2 bases at V and 7 bases at J, with 12 bases in the middle. The CDR3 length is 15 residues. Germline V gene data show CDR1 as KGHSH and CDR2 as LQKENI. The CDR3 here is CASSPLTRGNSPLHF. The CDR3 region has the DNA TGTGCCAGCTCACCATTAACCCGGGGAAATTCACCCCTCCACTTT.

The V and J genes are TRBV3-1 and TRBJ1-4; 7 bases match TRBD1. Germline V lookup: CDR1 LGHDT, CDR2 YNNKEL (reference sequence). CDR3 length: 12 amino acids. The trim removed 10 bases at V and 11 bases at J, leaving 10 bases unmatched. For the CDR3, the DNA is TGTGCCACCGTGAGCTTACAGGGGAAACTGTTTTTT. This encodes CATVSLQGKLFF.

Many counts were recorded for this clonotype. The J gene is TRBJ2-1, the V gene TRBV7-9; perhaps TRBD2 as D (6 bases). The V gene lost 7 bases and the J gene lost 3 bases, with 19 bases spanning the gap. The CDR3 totals 16 residues. Germline CDR1 is SEHNR and CDR2 is FQNEAQ (reference sequence). The CDR3 spells CASNNMVAEGYNEQFF. CDR3 bases: TGTGCCAGCAACAACATGGTGGCGGAGGGCTACAATGAGCAGTTCTTC.

This clonotype came up many times. V gene TRBV5-1 combines with J gene TRBJ2-3; 9 nucleotides line up with TRBD1. The J segment lost 4 bases and the V segment lost 5 bases, leaving 8 bases of the junction unmatched. Germline CDR1 and CDR2: SGHRS and YFSETQ. The length of the CDR3 is 15 residues. The CDR3 protein is CASRTGTGWADTQYF. CDR3 DNA: TGCGCCAGCAGGACCGGGACAGGGTGGGCAGATACGCAGTATTTT.

The chain is built from TRBV7-2 and TRBJ2-5; D unclear. Germline V lookup: CDR1 SGHTA, CDR2 FQGNSA. Trimming pared 5 bases from V and 1 base from J, leaving 11 bases between. This CDR3 has 14 amino acids. The CDR3 DNA is TGTGCCAGCAGCCGTTTCGGCAGCCAAGAGACCCAGTACTTC. Residues: CASSRFGSQETQYF.

This clonotype was counted only a few times. The rearrangement joins TRBV29-1 to TRBJ1-2; possible D gene TRBD1, 5 bases. V lost 7 bases and J 4 bases, leaving 13 bases between the germline ends. CDR3 length equals 12 residues. Looked up from germline, CDR1 is SQVTM and CDR2 is ANQGSEA. The CDR3 here is CSGAWGGYGYTF. DNA of the CDR3: TGCAGCGGCGCGTGGGGCGGCTATGGCTACACCTTC. Combining the CDR3 with reference TRBV29-1 and TRBJ1-2 gives the whole variable domain SAVISQKPSRDICQRGTSLTIQCQVDSQVTMMFWYRQQPGQSLTLIATANQGSEATYESGFVIDKFPISRPNLTFSTLTVSNMSPEDSSIYLCSGAWGGYGYTFGSGTRLTVV.

This clonotype was seen ten or more times. This chain uses TRBV11-2 with TRBJ2-3; no firm D call. The germline V gene encodes CDR1 SGHAT and CDR2 FQNNGV. Trimming pared 5 bases from V and 11 bases from J, leaving 11 bases between. CDR3 length: 11 residues. DNA for the CDR3: TGTGCCAGCAGCAGGACGGGTCTGCAGTATTTT. This translates into CASSRTGLQYF.